This TCR beta chain is from a study of cytomegalovirus exposure and HLA in healthy donors (TCRdb year 2017). About the study as a whole: In an earlier analysis of 587 of the donors, roughly 300 Gb of sequence data and approximately 120 million unique TCR beta sequences from about 190 million T cells were reported. About 300 gigabases of sequencing data and roughly 90 million unique TCR sequences were included in an early release covering 550 to 800 HLA-typed donors. Among the roughly 400 genotyped donors, 75% to 90% belonged to the genetic ancestry cluster associated with self-reported Caucasian donors. The study was designed to test whether signatures of past pathogen exposure could be identified by cataloging public T cell receptors. The T cell repertoires of 666 subjects were profiled by immunosequencing and related to cytomegalovirus serostatus. Besides the first cohort of 666 subjects, a separate validation cohort made up of 120 different subjects was used. To predict cytomegalovirus infection status, the study brought together high-throughput TCR immunosequencing, statistical association of individual TCRs with disease status, and machine learning. A later analysis re-analyzed previously published TCR beta repertoires from approximately 700 donors and added high-resolution HLA genotyping to study TCR occurrence patterns. In the later analysis, no new phenotypic data were used to find candidate immune exposures; instead, reliance was placed on TCR beta sequences and their occurrence across donors. To decide whether each TCR beta V gene segment behaved as functional or pseudogenic, an earlier analysis of nearly 600 of the donors relied on high-throughput TCR beta sequencing. Donor age, sex, ethnicity and CMV serostatus were compiled alongside the repertoire data. A later genetic analysis took genome-wide SNP genotypes for about 55% of the 666 donors and used that subset as a discovery cohort. Every discovery cohort repertoire had been produced on one sequencing platform. Class I and class II HLA loci were covered by the typing at four-digit resolution. Typing coverage differed by locus: A, B, C, DRB1 and DQB1 were typed in about 620-630 donors, DQA1 in about 500, DPA1 in 600 to 610, and DPB1 in 450 to 480. Because of strong linkage in the cohort, a handful of DR-DQ haplotypes were treated as single units for association and clustering. Among roughly 370 genotyped donors of the cohort, an average of roughly 240,000 unique TCR beta nucleotide sequences were sequenced per donor, roughly 20% of them non-productive. Broader findings and caveats from the paper: Some IMGT-functional V segments, including TRBV6-2 and TRBV6-3, could not be told apart with the 87-base-pair reads, so those segments were excluded. A further reported finding was that TCR beta sequences accurately predicted the HLA-A and HLA-B alleles for most subjects in the first cohort. Correlated functional status among segregating V segments might reflect linkage disequilibrium, but an unknown experimental factor could not be ruled out. Cytomegalovirus status was reported to be diagnosed by the classifier with high specificity and sensitivity in both the original and validation cohorts. HLA typing was unavailable for some donors at each locus, so association tests used only the typed subset. According to a later analysis, parvovirus B19, influenza, CMV and Epstein-Barr virus appeared linked to several top co-occurrence clusters. The presence/absence analyses assumed that sequencing depth was roughly uniform across donors, and that assumption may not be true. In the study, about 150 TCR beta chains were listed as associated with cytomegalovirus. Approximately 18 rarely observed V segments, including chromosome 9 orphons, were excluded from the earlier analysis of about 610 of the donors because counts were too low. Only TCR beta chains were sequenced in this cohort, and the absence of alpha or paired-chain data limited detectable features. A cluster of highly shared sequence variants was judged likely to represent a technical artifact of the sequencing pipeline. The authors suggested that the approach could potentially be extended to other disease states and immunological phenotypes. A later analysis found that HLA-associated TCR beta chains were more clonally expanded and had lower generation probabilities than equally common non-associated chains. In an earlier analysis of approximately 590 of the donors, most TCR beta V segments appeared in productive rearrangements about 90% or about 30% of the time, broadly matching IMGT annotations. Immune exposure information for the cohort was limited to CMV serostatus. A few of the identified cytomegalovirus-associated TCR beta chains were confirmed in vitro to be specific for cytomegalovirus antigens. A later analysis found that TCR association rates varied across HLA loci, with DRB1 alleles showing the most associated TCRs and HLA-C alleles the fewest. A later genetic analysis reported fewer N-insertions in productive TCRs among donors in an Asian-associated ancestry cluster than the approximately 670-donor mean. V-gene and J-gene trimming of TCR beta chains was associated with a missense DCLRE1C variant in a later genetic analysis, and the association was replicated in an independent cohort. When HLA alleles, especially DR and DQ, strongly co-occurred, attributing TCR associations to individual alleles was difficult. Most CMV-associated TCR beta chains appeared to be HLA-restricted in a later analysis, and the HLA associations seemed to be driven largely by CMV exposure. Specific HLA alleles were associated with around 18,000 TCR beta sequences at a false discovery rate of 0.05 in a later analysis. Most TCR sequences were seen in very few donors, while some public TCRs were found in many individuals.

The cohort consisted of 600 or so healthy bone marrow donors. All cohort members were sampled while nominally healthy, although unrecorded immune exposures were likely present. The donor tested CMV seropositive, placing the donor among the approximately 310 seropositive members of the cohort. Every donor gave a peripheral blood sample, and the peripheral blood mononuclear cells from that sample were used for TCR beta sequencing. The Qiagen DNeasy Blood Extraction Kit was used to extract genomic DNA from the blood cell samples. Library prep was done by the immunoSEQ multiplex PCR assay. The multiplex PCR relied on a mix of 60 forward primers for TCR Vbeta segments and 13 reverse primers for TCR Jbeta segments. A multiplex PCR assay on genomic DNA amplified the CDR3 region of rearranged TCR beta genes. The Illumina HiSeq System was used to sequence the amplified TCR beta libraries as 87-base-pair reads. Under the source paper's analysis protocol: In a later analysis, tens of millions of unique TCR beta chains were counted across the 690 or so repertoires, and roughly 10 million of these chains were shared by at least two donors. To remove PCR and sequencing errors, raw reads were error-corrected and collapsed into unique sequences using a nearest-neighbor algorithm that merged closely related sequences. V, D and J gene segments were assigned by aligning CDR3 sequences to IMGT reference sequences. For a sequence to be retained, a match of at least six nucleotides to both a V gene segment and a J gene segment was required. A rearrangement counted as productive if the CDR3 had no stop codons and remained in frame with V and J, and every other rearrangement counted as non-productive. CDR3 was defined by IMGT convention, running from the second conserved V-encoded cysteine to the conserved J-encoded phenylalanine. The earlier analysis of 550 to 650 of the donors excluded any sequence lacking an unambiguous match to a single V gene segment. In an earlier analysis of almost 600 of the donors, a V segment was called functional when productive rearrangements were above 56.7%, and segregating when the standard deviation between donors exceeded 5%. A statistical classification framework was built to diagnose cytomegalovirus status from the catalog of TCR beta chain sequences. V and J gene assignment, in a later analysis, came from comparing TCR nucleotide sequences with IMGT/GENE-DB human TR gene sequences. The TCRdist pipeline was used in a later analysis to assign CDR3 sequences and most-parsimonious VDJ recombination scenarios. In a later analysis, each TCR beta chain was defined by its CDR3 amino acid sequence together with its V-gene family, and reads lacking a unique V-gene family were excluded. To address suspected cross-contamination and a sequencing artifact, a later analysis removed roughly 640 highly shared, low-generation-probability nucleotide sequences. In a later analysis, a clonal expansion index for each public chain was calculated from normalized within-repertoire ranks of inferred template counts. In a later analysis, generation probabilities were computed with a VDJ recombination model fitted to out-of-frame rearrangements, and the resulting probabilities were checked against IGoR. A later analysis scored TCR-TCR, TCR-HLA and TCR-CMV co-occurrence with hypergeometric tests, applying a repertoire-size bias correction to TCR pairs. In a later analysis, false discovery rates were estimated by permuting HLA or CMV assignments 20 times. A later analysis grouped co-occurring TCRs with DBSCAN, adding TCRdist sequence similarity when clustering within HLA-allele-positive subsets. Repertoires with fewer than 30,000 or more than 120,000 public chains, plus five repertoires with anomalous nucleotide sharing, were excluded from co-occurrence clustering. TCRdb carries this immuneACCESS record with in-frame sequences only. Its versions omit some clonotypes, under half of them owing to an unresolved V gene in the studies checked, with the rest unexplained. From that table come the V and J calls and clone size; the DNA was used to work out D and trimming. This sample's records show more than 90,000 clones. The top ten constitute roughly 6.6% of the sample.

A remark on this clone: The antigen it binds to is not known.

CDR1 and CDR2, looked up from the germline V gene, are KGHSH and LQKENI. Its CDR3 holds 12 amino acids, cysteine through phenylalanine. Only CDR3 DNA remains: 36 bases, in frame from the first base. Between the V and J ends, shortened by 7 bases and 0 bases respectively, the junction contains 6 bases. The chain links TRBV18 with TRBJ1-1; there is no confident call for the D gene. The TCR originated in a man between 40 and 49 years old in good health and CMV-seropositive. The sample was PBMCs. Read as DNA, the sequence is TGTGCCAGCTTACTGATGAACACTGAAGCTTTCTTT. It codes for CASLLMNTEAFF.